Listed below are T cell receptor beta chains from one sample, sequenced in a study of vaccination and CD4 T cells after COVID-19. These receptors have no identified antigens. TCRdb re-called the PCR reads through MiXCR, storing one row per CDR3 protein. The sample records about 20,000 distinct CDR3 sequences, about 60% being singletons. Sequenced sample: CD4+ T cells from blood, cultured in vitro. The receptors were sampled from a human donor who had recovered from COVID-19. Both conserved end residues are part of each CDR3. Each record gives: clone size, CDR3 length, D gene, J gene, V gene, CDR3 DNA, CDR3 protein. A D gene is named only where the DNA matches it firmly. Expanded clones get a size class; other rows say once, few or many, or leave the size out.

clone size: .
CDR3 length: 14
D gene: .
J gene: TRBJ1-6
V gene: TRBV28
CDR3 DNA: TGTGCCAGCAGTCCGACCTCCTATAATTCACCCCTCCACTTT
CDR3 protein: CASSPTSYNSPLHF

clone size: .
CDR3 length: 13
D gene: .
J gene: TRBJ1-1
V gene: TRBV12-3/TRBV12-4
CDR3 DNA: TGTGCCAGCAGTCCTTGGAGTTCCCCTGAAGCTTTCTTT
CDR3 protein: CASSPWSSPEAFF

clone size: .
CDR3 length: 12
D gene: .
J gene: TRBJ1-2
V gene: TRBV28
CDR3 DNA: TGTGCCAGCAGCAACGGTTTCTATGGCTACACCTTC
CDR3 protein: CASSNGFYGYTF

clone size: .
CDR3 length: 19
D gene: .
J gene: TRBJ2-1
V gene: TRBV7-8
CDR3 DNA: TGTGCCAGCAGCCCGACCCGGGCCCGGGACAAGGGAAGACGCAATGAGCAGTTCTTC
CDR3 protein: CASSPTRARDKGRRNEQFF

clone size: .
CDR3 length: 12
D gene: .
J gene: TRBJ1-2
V gene: TRBV30
CDR3 DNA: TGTGCCTTGGCCGGGGGGTTCTCCCTCCTTCGCTTC
CDR3 protein: CALAGGFSLLRF

clone size: .
CDR3 length: 16
D gene: TRBD2
J gene: TRBJ2-2
V gene: TRBV7-7
CDR3 DNA: TGTGCCAGCAGCCTCTCCGGGACTACGGTGAACGGGGAGCTGTTTTTT
CDR3 protein: CASSLSGTTVNGELFF

clone size: .
CDR3 length: 15
D gene: TRBD1
J gene: TRBJ1-1
V gene: TRBV27
CDR3 DNA: TGTGCCAGCAGTCCCGGGACAGGGGTGGACACTGAAGCTTTCTTT
CDR3 protein: CASSPGTGVDTEAFF

clone size: .
CDR3 length: 9
D gene: TRBD2
J gene: TRBJ2-7
V gene: TRBV30
CDR3 DNA: TGTCTAGCGGGGGCCGAGCAGTACTTC
CDR3 protein: CLAGAEQYF

clone size: .
CDR3 length: 17
D gene: .
J gene: TRBJ2-6
V gene: TRBV20-1
CDR3 DNA: TGCAGTGCTCTCAGTGTAACCCTATTCTCTGGGGCCAACGTCCTGACTTTC
CDR3 protein: CSALSVTLFSGANVLTF

clone size: few
CDR3 length: 15
D gene: .
J gene: TRBJ2-1
V gene: TRBV11-2
CDR3 DNA: TGTGCCAGCAGTCCCACGGGGCGCTCCTACAATGAGCAGTTCTTC
CDR3 protein: CASSPTGRSYNEQFF

clone size: .
CDR3 length: 15
D gene: TRBD2
J gene: TRBJ2-1
V gene: TRBV2
CDR3 DNA: TGTGCCAGTGAAAGACTAGCGGGATTTGGTAATGAGCAGTTCTTC
CDR3 protein: CASERLAGFGNEQFF

clone size: .
CDR3 length: 15
D gene: .
J gene: TRBJ1-1
V gene: TRBV20-1
CDR3 DNA: TGCAGTGCTAGAGATGGGCAGGACTGGGGCACTGAAGCTTTCTTT
CDR3 protein: CSARDGQDWGTEAFF

clone size: .
CDR3 length: 17
D gene: TRBD2
J gene: TRBJ2-7
V gene: TRBV3-1
CDR3 DNA: TGTGCCAGCAGCCAGCATACTCTTAGCGGGGGCTCCTACGAGCAGTACTTC
CDR3 protein: CASSQHTLSGGSYEQYF

clone size: .
CDR3 length: 15
D gene: .
J gene: TRBJ1-1
V gene: TRBV20-1
CDR3 DNA: TGCAGTGCCCCAACGTACTGGGAGAGGAACACTGAAGCTTTCTTT
CDR3 protein: CSAPTYWERNTEAFF